These 27 T cell receptor beta chains originate from one sample sequenced in a study of blood T cell repertoires in COVID-19. This table comes from immunoSEQ multiplex PCR, and its TCRdb copy is limited to in-frame clones, with some not included. Of some 130,000 clones in the sample, more than 70% were seen once. The specimen was peripheral blood. The receptors here all came from a man aged 50 to 59 with acute or convalescent COVID-19.

A note on this clone: The same CDR3 arises from other DNA sequences in this sample as well. The chain is built from TRBV11-2 and TRBJ1-1; maybe TRBD1 (5 bases). V lost 1 base and J lost 1, with 7 bases in between. This CDR3 is built from 14 residues. Germline V gives CDR1 SGHAT, CDR2 FQNNGV. The CDR3 spells CASSLVGQNTEAFF. CDR3 coding DNA: TGTGCCAGCAGCTTAGTTGGACAGAACACTGAAGCTTTCTTT.

The gene calls are TRBV12-5 and TRBJ1-1; no firm D call. V was cut by 5 bases and J by 3 bases, with 10 bases left in between. This CDR3 comprises 13 residues. Germline CDR1 is LGHNT and CDR2 is FRNRAP. The CDR3 region has the DNA TGTGCTAGTGGTCACCCTGAGTACACTGAAGCTTTCTTT. Encoded protein: CASGHPEYTEAFF.

The chain employs TRBV3-1 (or the pseudogene TRBV3-2) and TRBJ2-7; 12 bases match TRBD2. The CDR3 consists of 19 residues. CDR1 is LGHDT, CDR2 YNNKEL, per germline (reference sequence). The J segment lost 3 bases and the V segment lost 1 base, leaving 13 bases of the junction unmatched. The CDR3 sequence: CASSQGRASGRAHYYEQYF. CDR3 DNA: TGTGCCAGCAGCCAAGGTAGGGCTAGCGGGAGGGCCCATTACTACGAGCAGTACTTC.

V and J are TRBV11-3 and TRBJ2-1, with D tentatively TRBD2 (5 bases). CDR3 length: 14 amino acids. Trimming took 5 bases from V and 7 from J, leaving 15 bases between them. CDR1 is SGHNT, CDR2 YENEEA, per germline. The CDR3: CASSPRRGPNEQFF. The DNA of the CDR3 is TGTGCCAGCAGCCCTCGTCGAGGGCCGAATGAGCAGTTCTTC.

CDR3 sequence reads: CASTPGGSKYEQYF. The CDR3 DNA sequence: TGTGCCAGCACCCCAGGGGGCTCTAAATACGAGCAGTACTTC. This chain uses TRBV7-2 with TRBJ2-7, with 8 nucleotides matching TRBD1. Germline V lookup: CDR1 SGHTA, CDR2 FQGNSA. The CDR3 sequence is 14 residues long. V was pared by 7 bases and J by 4 bases, with 9 bases of the junction left unmatched. Full variable domain (rest looked up from reference TRBV7-2 and TRBJ2-7): GAGVSQSPSNKVTEKGKDVELRCDPISGHTALYWYRQSLGQGLEFLIYFQGNSAPDKSGLPSDRFSAERTGGSVSTLTIQRTQQEDSAVYLCASTPGGSKYEQYFGPGTRLTVT.

A single count supports this clone. V is TRBV5-1 and J is TRBJ1-2; TRBD1 is a possible D gene (5 bases). Germline CDR1 SGHRS, CDR2 YFSETQ. The CDR3 runs to 15 residues. V lost 0 bases, J lost 2 bases, and 11 bases lay in between. Here the CDR3 DNA reads TGCGCCAGCAGCTTGGGTTGGGGGGGAAACTATGGCTACACCTTC. Amino acid sequence: CASSLGWGGNYGYTF. The variable domain in full, with the rest retrieved from reference TRBV5-1 and TRBJ1-2, is KAGVTQTPRYLIKTRGQQVTLSCSPISGHRSVSWYQQTPGQGLQFLFEYFSETQRNKGNFPGRFSGRQFSNSRSEMNVSTLELGDSALYLCASSLGWGGNYGYTFGSGTRLTVV.

The rearrangement links TRBV4-1 to TRBJ1-2, with a weak D call TRBD1 (6 bases). CDR1 is MGHRA, CDR2 YSYEKL, per germline. The V gene lost 4 bases and the J gene lost 0 bases, with 15 bases spanning the gap. The CDR3 runs 16 residues. The CDR3 here is CASSLRATGANYGYTF. The CDR3 DNA sequence: TGCGCCAGCAGCCTCCGCGCGACAGGAGCTAACTATGGCTACACCTTC.

CDR3 region: CASSFWGQDNNEQFF. The CDR3 region has the DNA TGTGCCAGCAGCTTCTGGGGACAGGACAACAATGAGCAGTTCTTC. V and J are TRBV3-1 (or the pseudogene TRBV3-2) and TRBJ2-1; 8 bases match TRBD1. Per germline, CDR1 LGHDT and CDR2 YNNKEL (reference sequence). The CDR3 is 15 residues long. J lost 5 bases, V lost 5 bases, and 8 bases had no gene match.

The chain carries TRBV7-2 and TRBJ2-3; 12 positions agree with TRBD1. Trimming cost V 4 bases and J 4 bases; bases outside gene matches: 12. Germline assignment: CDR1 SGHTA and CDR2 FQGNSA. CDR3 length: 18 residues. In nucleotides, the CDR3 is TGTGCCAGCAGCTGGGCATGGGGACAGGGGGCAGCGGCAGATACGCAGTATTTT. Residues: CASSWAWGQGAAADTQYF. Looking up the rest from reference TRBV7-2 and TRBJ2-3 gives the full variable domain: GAGVSQSPSNKVTEKGKDVELRCDPISGHTALYWYRQSLGQGLEFLIYFQGNSAPDKSGLPSDRFSAERTGGSVSTLTIQRTQQEDSAVYLCASSWAWGQGAAADTQYFGPGTRLTVL.

This sequence joins TRBV5-1 and TRBJ1-2; 8 nucleotides agree with TRBD1. V gave up 1 base and J gave up 2 bases; unmatched junction bases: 4. The germline V gene has CDR1 SGHRS and CDR2 YFSETQ. CDR3 size: 15 residues. The CDR3 reads CASSLRQGRNYGYTF. The CDR3, as DNA: TGCGCCAGCAGCTTGCGACAGGGGCGAAACTATGGCTACACCTTC.

The rearrangement joins TRBV11-2 to TRBJ1-2; D perhaps matches TRBD1 (5 bases). This CDR3 has 16 residues. Deletions cut 4 bases from V and 4 bases from J, with 19 bases between. Germline CDR1 SGHAT, CDR2 FQNNGV. CDR3 sequence (DNA): TGTGCCAGCAGCTCCGCCAAGGGGATTAGAGGCTATGGCTACACCTTC. Protein sequence: CASSSAKGIRGYGYTF. The complete variable domain, with remaining parts taken from reference TRBV11-2 and TRBJ1-2, reads EAGVAQSPRYKIIEKRQSVAFWCNPISGHATLYWYQQILGQGPKLLIQFQNNGVVDDSQLPKDRFSAERLKGVDSTLKIQPAKLEDSAVYLCASSSAKGIRGYGYTFGSGTRLTVV.

This clone was observed once. The chain is built from TRBV30 and TRBJ2-1; TRBD2 agrees at 14 bases. The germline V gene encodes CDR1 GTSNPN and CDR2 SVGIG (reference sequence). Losses at the gene ends were 0 bases for V and 12 bases for J; bases not matched to a gene: 7. This CDR3 comprises 15 residues. CDR3 protein: CAWSVGTSGGSRQFF. The CDR3 bases are TGTGCCTGGAGTGTTGGGACTAGCGGGGGTAGTCGGCAGTTCTTC.

The chain uses TRBV9 and TRBJ2-3; 8 bases agree with TRBD2. Unmatched junction bases numbered 13, after V lost 3 bases and J lost 4 bases. Germline CDR1 and CDR2: SGDLS and YYNGEE. The CDR3 contains 17 residues. The CDR3 DNA follows: TGTGCCAGCAGCGCCGCCTCGGCGGGGGGCGGCGCAGATACGCAGTATTTT. Encoded protein: CASSAASAGGGADTQYF.

In its sample, this clone was seen a few times. The V gene is TRBV3-1 (or the pseudogene TRBV3-2), the J gene TRBJ2-1, with 10 bases matching TRBD2. The ends lost 0 bases at V and 2 bases at J; junction bases unmatched: 1. CDR1 and CDR2 from the germline V gene are LGHDT and YNNKEL (reference sequence). The CDR3 spans 16 residues. CDR3 region: CASSQDSGGAYNEQFF. As DNA, the CDR3 is TGTGCCAGCAGCCAAGACAGCGGGGGGGCCTACAATGAGCAGTTCTTC.

The table lists this clone with a few counts. V and J are TRBV18 and TRBJ2-7, with a tentative D call TRBD1 (5 bases). V gave up 4 bases and J gave up 0 bases, with 10 bases separating them. This CDR3 comprises 14 residues. Per germline, CDR1 KGHSH and CDR2 LQKENI. The CDR3 nucleotides are TGTGCCAGCTCACTGCAGGGCCTCTCCTACGAGCAGTACTTC. Its protein product is CASSLQGLSYEQYF.

The chain employs TRBV29-1 and TRBJ2-1; 9 bases map to TRBD2. There are 18 residues in the CDR3. Germline CDR1 and CDR2: SQVTM and ANQGSEA. With V trimmed by 8 bases and J by 4 bases, 21 bases remained unmatched. The CDR3 spells CSTDPRLAGPNLYNEQFF. In nucleotides, the CDR3 is TGCAGCACAGACCCCCGGCTAGCGGGGCCCAATCTTTACAATGAGCAGTTCTTC.

This chain connects TRBV5-1 to TRBJ2-7, with a tentative D call TRBD1 (8 bases). This CDR3 has 13 residues. Germline CDR1 is SGHRS and CDR2 is YFSETQ. V lost 0 bases and J 7 bases, leaving 11 bases between the germline ends. CDR3 region: CASSLAQGGEQYF. In nucleotides, the CDR3 is TGCGCCAGCAGCTTGGCACAGGGGGGGGAGCAGTACTTC. Filled out from reference TRBV5-1 and TRBJ2-7, the complete variable domain reads KAGVTQTPRYLIKTRGQQVTLSCSPISGHRSVSWYQQTPGQGLQFLFEYFSETQRNKGNFPGRFSGRQFSNSRSEMNVSTLELGDSALYLCASSLAQGGEQYFGPGTRLTVT.

J is TRBJ2-1 and V is TRBV5-4; the match to TRBD1 covers 8 bases. The J segment lost 0 bases and the V segment lost 4 bases, leaving 15 bases of the junction unmatched. This CDR3 contains 19 residues. CDR1 is SGHNT and CDR2 is YYREEE in the germline V gene (reference sequence). The CDR3 loop is CASSPGQGPKQGSYNEQFF. The CDR3 coding sequence is TGTGCCAGCAGCCCCGGACAGGGACCTAAGCAAGGCTCCTACAATGAGCAGTTCTTC.

This chain uses TRBV23-1 with TRBJ2-2; D unclear. TRBV23-1 is filed as an ORF, its function uncertain. Trimming cost V 3 bases and J 3 bases, with 11 bases left between them. The CDR3 covers 15 residues. DNA for the CDR3: TGCGCCAGCAGTCAGAGAACTCGGGACACCGGGGAGCTGTTTTTT. Its translation: CASSQRTRDTGELFF.

The rearrangement joins TRBV29-1 to TRBJ1-5, with 9 bases aligning to TRBD1. This CDR3 has 13 amino acids. Germline CDR1 SQVTM, CDR2 ANQGSEA. The junction had 8 bases not matched to a gene; V was cut back by 7 bases and J by 7 bases. The CDR3 sequence: CSGGQGRGQPQHF. DNA for the CDR3: TGCAGCGGTGGACAGGGGAGGGGACAGCCCCAGCATTTT.

The genes are TRBV4-1 and TRBJ1-1; D is perhaps TRBD1 (5 bases). From germline, CDR1 is MGHRA and CDR2 YSYEKL. Trimming removed 0 bases from V and 10 bases from J, with 9 bases in between. This CDR3 region has 12 residues. DNA for the CDR3: TGCGCCAGCAGCCAAGAGACAGTGGGAGCTTTCTTT. Its protein product is CASSQETVGAFF.

The chain couples TRBV7-9 to TRBJ1-3; 8 nucleotides agree with TRBD1. Trimming cost V 0 bases and J 1 base; bases outside gene matches: 2. The CDR3 totals 16 residues. Looked up from germline, CDR1 is SEHNR and CDR2 is FQNEAQ (reference sequence). In DNA form, the CDR3 reads TGTGCCAGCAGCTTAGCGAGACAGGGGTCTGGAAACACCATATATTTT. This encodes CASSLARQGSGNTIYF.

J is TRBJ2-1 and V is TRBV3-1 (or the pseudogene TRBV3-2), with 8 bases that match TRBD2. This CDR3 is built from 16 residues. Germline-derived CDR1 and CDR2 are LGHDT and YNNKEL (reference sequence). The V segment lost 1 base and the J segment 5 bases; nucleotides outside the gene matches: 7. The CDR3 loop is CASSQAGGTSHNEQFF. The CDR3, as DNA: TGTGCCAGCAGCCAAGCGGGGGGGACGTCCCACAATGAGCAGTTCTTC.

In its sample, this clone was seen once. The V gene is TRBV9, the J gene TRBJ1-6; the D is unclear. The CDR3 spans 15 residues. V was trimmed by 0 bases and J by 2 bases, leaving 6 bases between them. Germline lookup yields CDR1 SGDLS and CDR2 YYNGEE. CDR3 DNA sequence: TGTGCCAGCAGCGTAGACCAGACCTATAATTCACCCCTCCACTTT. Its translation is CASSVDQTYNSPLHF.

The V and J genes are TRBV20-1 and TRBJ2-3; TRBD1 matches 10 bases. Germline CDR1 DFQATT, CDR2 SNEGSKA (reference sequence). The V segment lost 6 bases and the J segment 9 bases; nucleotides outside the gene matches: 3. The CDR3 length is 11 residues. DNA for the CDR3: TGCAGTGCCCAGGGACAGGGGACGCAGTATTTT. Translating it yields CSAQGQGTQYF.

The count of this clone is one. The chain carries TRBV5-1 and TRBJ2-7, with TRBD2 identical over 10 bases. The V segment lost 4 bases and the J segment 0 bases; nucleotides outside the gene matches: 4. The germline CDR1 and CDR2 sequences are SGHRS and YFSETQ. The CDR3 is made up of 15 amino acids. The CDR3 is CASSIAGGFSYEQYF. The CDR3 DNA follows: TGCGCCAGCAGCATAGCGGGAGGCTTCTCCTACGAGCAGTACTTC.

Only a few counts were recorded for this clone. The rearrangement uses TRBV5-6 and TRBJ1-2, with TRBD1 identical over 7 bases. Trimming cost V 4 bases and J 5 bases; bases outside gene matches: 8. The CDR3 consists of 14 residues. Germline CDR1 and CDR2: SGHDT and YYEEEE. Here the CDR3 DNA reads TGTGCCAGCAGCCCCCTGACAGGGTCTTATGGCTACACCTTC. Translation: CASSPLTGSYGYTF.